Following are 27 T cell receptor beta chains from one sample sequenced in a study of Tregs in tolerant kidney transplant recipients (dated by TCRdb to between 2017 and 2020). The library was generated by the immunoSEQ multiplex PCR assay. In its TCRdb copy, this immuneACCESS table keeps in-frame sequences only and misses some clones. Where compared with another copy, unresolved V genes explain less than half of these, and the others have no known cause. The table of this sample itemizes over 45,000 clones. The ten largest make up 0.75% to 0.95% of the sample. This specimen's time point label, per the study, means: blood sample drawn before combined kidney and bone marrow transplant. Sequencing was performed on CD4+ T cells from blood, taken before the transplant. These receptors all stem from a human donor who received a combined kidney and bone marrow transplant.

The DNA read from the CDR3 is TGTGCCAGCAGTGCCCGCTACGAG. Its translation is CASSARYE. The whole CDR3 sequence is CASSARYEQYF. This chain uses TRBV2 with TRBJ2-7; D not resolved. Sequencing ends 3 residues short of the CDR3 end; the germline J gene provides the rest. Trimming pared 4 bases from V and 3 bases from J, leaving 4 bases between. CDR3 length: 11 amino acids. Germline loops: CDR1 SNHLY, CDR2 FYNNEI.

A remark on this clone: The read is 3 residues too short to cover the CDR3 end, so that end is filled in from the germline J gene. V usage is TRBV19 and J usage is TRBJ2-7; 8 bases fit TRBD1. CDR3 length equals 14 residues. Germline CDR1 and CDR2: LNHDA and SQIVND (reference sequence). With 4 bases clipped from V and 3 bases from J, the junction kept 5 bases outside the gene matches. This CDR3 reads CASSTRTGIYEQYF. The DNA read from the CDR3 is TGTGCCAGTAGTACCAGGACAGGGATCTACGAG.

As for this clone: The CDR3 end falls 3 residues outside the read, so it is completed with the germline J gene. The chain joins TRBV18 to TRBJ2-7; D unclear. Germline CDR1 and CDR2: KGHSH and LQKENI. The CDR3 is 11 residues long. V gave up 5 bases and J gave up 5 bases, with 7 bases separating them. The CDR3 loop reads CASSGRDEQYF. The part of the CDR3 DNA that was read is TGTGCCAGCTCAGGCCGGGACGAG.

For this clone: The read gets to within 3 residues of the CDR3 end, and the germline J gene fills in the rest. This chain links TRBV7-6 with TRBJ2-7; 7 bases line up with TRBD1. Germline V gene sequence: CDR1 SGHVS, CDR2 FNYEAQ. V lost 5 bases, J lost 0 bases, and 7 bases stayed unmatched. CDR3 length equals 15 residues. The sequenced CDR3 bases are TGTGCCAGCAGCACCTACAGGGGTAGCTCCTACGAG. This sequence encodes CASSTYRGSSYE. Given in full, the CDR3 is CASSTYRGSSYEQYF.

To note about this clone: The CDR3 goes on 3 residues after the read ends, and that part is filled in from the germline J gene. This rearrangement joins TRBV7-7 to TRBJ2-1; D not certain. V dropped 0 bases and J dropped 3 bases, with 9 bases sitting between them. Germline V gives CDR1 SSHAT, CDR2 FNYEAQ (reference sequence). The CDR3 extends over 15 amino acids. Incomplete CDR3 DNA: TGTGCCAGCAGCTTAGCGCCGGTTGACTACAATGAG. This codes for CASSLAPVDYNE. The CDR3 as a whole reads CASSLAPVDYNEQFF.

A remark on this clone: The read ends 3 residues early relative to the CDR3; the germline J gene fills the gap. The V gene is TRBV2, the J gene TRBJ1-5; no definite D call. This CDR3 is built from 15 residues. The V gene's germline CDR1 is SNHLY and CDR2 FYNNEI. Trimming left V 4 bases short and J 0 bases short, with 10 bases between. The CDR3 sequence is CASSAPVNSNQPQHF. CDR3 bases read: TGTGCCAGCAGTGCGCCAGTCAATAGCAATCAGCCC.

Comments on this clone: Sequencing ends 3 residues short of the CDR3 end; the germline J gene provides the rest. The rearrangement joins TRBV18 to TRBJ1-2; D ambiguous. V was shortened by 2 bases and J by 0 bases, with 7 bases between the two germline ends. CDR1 and CDR2 (germline): KGHSH, LQKENI. The CDR3 loop spans 14 amino acids. CDR3 in amino acids: CASSPAVANYGYTF. The DNA read from the CDR3 is TGTGCCAGCTCACCAGCGGTCGCTAACTATGGC.

Concerning this clone itself: The read falls 3 residues short of the CDR3 end, and the missing part is taken from the germline J gene. This chain links TRBV20-1 with TRBJ2-3; 13 bases line up with TRBD2. In germline, CDR1 is DFQATT, CDR2 SNEGSKA (reference sequence). The V segment lost 3 bases and the J segment 1 base; nucleotides outside the gene matches: 4. The CDR3 contains 16 residues. The part of the CDR3 DNA that was read is TGCAGTGCTAGGATAGGACTAGCGGGAGGCACAGATACG. Translation: CSARIGLAGGTDT. The full CDR3 protein is CSARIGLAGGTDTQYF.

The sequenced CDR3 bases are TGCGCCAGCAGCGAGAGAACAACCTACAATGAG. Translated, it gives CASSERTTYNE. The CDR3 as a whole reads CASSERTTYNEQFF. The chain is built from TRBV5-1 and TRBJ2-1; D uncertain. The read falls 3 residues short of the CDR3 end, and the missing part is taken from the germline J gene. Deletions cut 4 bases from V and 2 bases from J, with 10 bases between. The CDR3 extends over 14 amino acids. Germline V gene data show CDR1 as SGHRS and CDR2 as YFSETQ.

As to this clone: The read terminates 3 residues ahead of where the CDR3 ends, so the germline J gene completes it. This chain uses TRBV23-1 with TRBJ1-4, with 8 bases lining up with TRBD1. TRBV23-1 is marked as an open reading frame, function uncertain. Trimming at V came to 6 bases and at J to 7 bases, leaving 16 bases not matched to a gene. The CDR3 has 17 residues. The CDR3 DNA, read in part, is TGCGCCAGCAGCCTCGGACAGGGAGGCAGCAAAGGTGAAAAA. As protein: CASSLGQGGSKGEK. The complete CDR3 protein is CASSLGQGGSKGEKLFF.

To note about this clone: The CDR3 end falls 3 residues outside the read, so it is completed with the germline J gene. V is TRBV23-1 and J is TRBJ1-5; 10 bases line up with TRBD1. TRBV23-1 is an open reading frame whose function is uncertain. Trimming took 5 bases from V and 0 from J; bases not matched to a gene: 7. This CDR3 comprises 17 residues. The CDR3 bases that were read are TGCGCCAGCAGTGCGGGGACAGGGGCCTTTAGCAATCAGCCC. It specifies CASSAGTGAFSNQP. The full CDR3 is CASSAGTGAFSNQPQHF.

Comments on this clone: The observed sequence ends 3 residues before the CDR3 terminus, with the missing tail filled in from the germline J gene. J is TRBJ1-1 and V is TRBV5-1; D gene unclear. Trimming shortened V by 0 bases and J by 5 bases, and 11 bases separated the two germline ends. Germline loops: CDR1 SGHRS, CDR2 YFSETQ. The CDR3 contains 14 residues. The CDR3 sequence: CASSLDAGLTEAFF. CDR3 DNA (partial): TGCGCCAGCAGCTTGGACGCAGGTCTTACTGAA.

About this clone itself: The CDR3 is cut off 3 residues early in the read; its end comes from the germline J gene. The rearrangement uses TRBV18 and TRBJ2-5, with D possibly matching TRBD2 (7 bases). Germline V lookup: CDR1 KGHSH, CDR2 LQKENI. The CDR3 sequence is 14 residues long. With 0 bases removed from V and 4 bases from J, the gap between germline ends came to 9 bases. Here the CDR3 reads CASSPPGGRETQYF. The sequenced part of the CDR3 DNA is TGTGCCAGCTCACCACCGGGGGGGCGAGAGACC.

This CDR3 reads CASSIGPLSTDTQYF. Partial CDR3 DNA: TGTGCCAGCAGCATTGGGCCGCTAAGCACAGATACG. The chain combines TRBV7-3 with TRBJ2-3; D is unresolved. The CDR3 end is not reached by the read, which stops 3 residues before it; the germline J gene fills it in. Germline CDR1 and CDR2: SGHTA and FQGTGA. V gave up 5 bases and J gave up 0 bases, with 12 bases separating them. This CDR3 has 15 amino acids.

About this clone itself: From the germline J gene comes the end of the CDR3, since the read stops 3 residues before it. The chain uses TRBV7-3 and TRBJ2-1; 8 nucleotides agree with TRBD2. The CDR3 loop spans 16 amino acids. V lost 6 bases and J lost 9; bases outside the gene matches: 16. Germline-derived CDR1 and CDR2 are SGHTA and FQGTGA. CDR3 DNA (partial): TGTGCCAGCAGATCCTCCCCGAGCGGGGGCTCCAGTGAG. Protein product: CASRSSPSGGSSE. The CDR3, in full, reads CASRSSPSGGSSEQFF.

Regarding this clone: The CDR3 extends 3 residues past the end of the read, so its final part is completed from the germline J gene. V is TRBV10-3 and J is TRBJ1-1; 7 bases agree with TRBD1. CDR1 is ENHRY, CDR2 SYGVKD, per germline. V lost 10 bases and J lost 1; bases outside the gene matches: 6. The CDR3 covers 13 residues. CDR3 bases read: TGTGCCACCTCTAGACAGGGGAACACTGAA. This codes for CATSRQGNTE. The full CDR3 reads CATSRQGNTEAFF.

With respect to this clone: The CDR3 is cut off 3 residues early in the read; its end comes from the germline J gene. The chain combines TRBV18 with TRBJ1-1; TRBD1 aligns across 9 bases. V lost 2 bases, J lost 3 bases, and 7 bases stayed unmatched. Germline lookup yields CDR1 KGHSH and CDR2 LQKENI. The CDR3 sequence is 16 residues long. CDR3 DNA (partial): TGTGCCAGCTCACCATCACAGGGGGCGTCGGACACTGAA. Its protein is CASSPSQGASDTE. The CDR3, in full, reads CASSPSQGASDTEAFF. Looking up the rest from reference TRBV18 and TRBJ1-1 gives the full variable domain: NAGVMQNPRHLVRRRGQEARLRCSPMKGHSHVYWYRQLPEEGLKFMVYLQKENIIDESGMPKERFSAEFPKEGPSILRIQQVVRGDSAAYFCASSPSQGASDTEAFFGQGTRLTVV.

Comment on this clone: From the germline J gene comes the end of the CDR3, since the read stops 3 residues before it. The chain uses TRBV7-2 and TRBJ2-1, with D unclear. V lost 1 base to trimming and J lost 0 bases, with 7 bases between them. Germline lookup yields CDR1 SGHTA and CDR2 FQGNSA. The CDR3 covers 15 residues. CDR3 residues: CASSLVLSSYNEQFF. The CDR3 bases that were read are TGTGCCAGCAGCTTAGTTCTCAGCTCCTACAATGAG.

As to this clone: The CDR3 end lies 3 residues beyond the end of the read and is filled in from the germline J gene. The chain is built from TRBV7-2 and TRBJ2-7, with TRBD2 as a possible D gene (7 bases). The CDR3 has 15 residues. Germline V lookup: CDR1 SGHTA, CDR2 FQGNSA. V lost 0 bases, J lost 2 bases, and 11 bases lay in between. CDR3 amino acids: CASSLASGGPYEQYF. The covered CDR3 bases are TGTGCCAGCAGCTTAGCATCCGGGGGGCCCTACGAG.

About this clone itself: The CDR3 is cut off 3 residues early in the read; its end comes from the germline J gene. The chain recombines TRBV2 with TRBJ2-2, with 9 bases fitting TRBD1. CDR3 size: 14 residues. Germline lookup yields CDR1 SNHLY and CDR2 FYNNEI. Trimming cost V 8 bases and J 3 bases; bases outside gene matches: 4. The part of the CDR3 DNA that was read is TGTGCCAGCGGCGGACAGGGGTACACCGGGGAG. It encodes CASGGQGYTGE. The whole CDR3 is CASGGQGYTGELFF. Supplemented by reference TRBV2 and TRBJ2-2, the full variable domain reads EPEVTQTPSHQVTQMGQEVILRCVPISNHLYFYWYRQILGQKVEFLVSFYNNEISEKSEIFDDQFSVERPDGSNFTLKIRSTKLEDSAMYFCASGGQGYTGELFFGEGSRLTVL.

With regard to this clone: The CDR3 is cut off 3 residues early in the read; its end comes from the germline J gene. V usage is TRBV7-9 and J usage is TRBJ2-1; TRBD2 agrees at 7 bases. Losses at the gene ends were 1 base for V and 9 bases for J; bases not matched to a gene: 6. Germline V CDR1 and CDR2: SEHNR, FQNEAQ (reference sequence). This CDR3 comprises 14 residues. CDR3 DNA, as far as it was read: TGTGCCAGCAGCTTAGAGGGCGGGAGTGTTGAG. This translates into CASSLEGGSVE. The whole CDR3 protein is CASSLEGGSVEQFF. Drawing the rest from reference TRBV7-9 and TRBJ2-1, the complete variable domain is DTGVSQNPRHKITKRGQNVTFRCDPISEHNRLYWYRQTLGQGPEFLTYFQNEAQLEKSRLLSDRFSAERPKGSFSTLEIQRTEQGDSAMYLCASSLEGGSVEQFFGPGTRLTVL.

Details on this clone: The read ends 3 residues early relative to the CDR3; the germline J gene fills the gap. J is TRBJ2-1 and V is TRBV6-1, with 10 bases that match TRBD2. The germline V gene encodes CDR1 MNHNS and CDR2 SASEGT. The CDR3 is 15 amino acids. With V trimmed by 2 bases and J by 6 bases, 4 bases remained unmatched. CDR3 DNA (partial): TGTGCCAGCAGTGAAAGGTCTAGCGGGAGCAATGAG. Residues: CASSERSSGSNE. The CDR3, in full, reads CASSERSSGSNEQFF.

A remark on this clone: The CDR3 end is not reached by the read, which stops 3 residues before it; the germline J gene fills it in. This sequence joins TRBV14 and TRBJ1-1, with TRBD1 identical over 10 bases. The CDR3 loop spans 13 amino acids. Germline values: CDR1 SGHDN, CDR2 FVKESK. CDR3 DNA, as far as it was read: TGTGCCAGCAGCCAAAAGACAGGGGGCAAA. This translates into CASSQKTGGK. The CDR3 in its entirety is CASSQKTGGKAFF.

Note on this clone: The sequence runs out 3 residues before the end of the CDR3; the remainder is reconstructed from the germline J gene. The chain is built from TRBV11-2 and TRBJ2-7; D unclear. The CDR3 totals 14 residues. V lost 5 bases to trimming and J lost 2 bases, with 13 bases between them. Germline V gene data show CDR1 as SGHAT and CDR2 as FQNNGV. The CDR3 bases that were read are TGTGCCAGCAGCCGCCCAAGCGAAGCCTACGAG. This sequence encodes CASSRPSEAYE. The whole CDR3 sequence reads CASSRPSEAYEQYF.

Regarding this clone: Read coverage stops 3 residues before the CDR3 terminus; the germline J gene supplies the remainder. The V call is TRBV5-5, the J call TRBJ1-1, with D possibly being TRBD1 (5 bases). This CDR3 comprises 13 residues. Germline CDR1 and CDR2: SGHKS and YYEKEE (reference sequence). The CDR3 bases that were read are TGTGCCAGCAGCTTGGAAGGGGCTGGGGGG. This translates into CASSLEGAGG. The entire CDR3 protein is CASSLEGAGGAFF.

Regarding this clone: Read coverage stops 3 residues before the CDR3 terminus; the germline J gene supplies the remainder. This chain connects TRBV20-1 to TRBJ2-1, with D maybe TRBD1 (6 bases). Trimming took off 3 bases at V and 3 bases at J, with 12 bases between the two ends. Germline assignment: CDR1 DFQATT and CDR2 SNEGSKA (reference sequence). The CDR3 runs 14 residues. Incomplete CDR3 DNA: TGCAGTGCTAGGGGGGACACAAACTACAATGAG. Encoded protein: CSARGDTNYNE. The whole CDR3 protein is CSARGDTNYNEQFF.

On this clone: The read terminates 3 residues ahead of where the CDR3 ends, so the germline J gene completes it. The chain is built from TRBV10-2 and TRBJ1-1; D is perhaps TRBD1 (5 bases). CDR3 length equals 14 residues. Germline CDR1 is WSHSY and CDR2 is SAAADI. The V and J ends lost 0 bases and 5 bases respectively, with 10 bases between them. This CDR3 is CASSESGGWTEAFF. The part of the CDR3 DNA that was read is TGCGCCAGCAGTGAGTCGGGGGGGTGGACTGAA.